A selection of T cell receptor beta chains follows, all from one sample in a study of T cell responses to AZD1222 COVID-19 vaccine. Sequencing used immunoSEQ multiplex PCR; TCRdb keeps in-frame clones, though not all of them. The sample lists 110,000 to 150,000 clones, roughly 85% occurring once. The source was peripheral blood, collected on day 0 of AZD1222 vaccination. These TCRs come from an adult in good health. The CDR3 runs from the conserved cysteine through the conserved F or W. Each record gives: V gene, clone size, D gene, J gene, CDR3 protein, CDR3 DNA. The D gene is left open where the match is weak. The size field is filled for only some rows; it gives once, few, many or a size class.

>TRBV27|NA|NA|TRBJ2-5
CASSLRGQETQYF
TGTGCCAGCAGTTTACGGGGGCAAGAGACCCAGTACTTC
>TRBV21-1|NA|NA|TRBJ2-5
CATGQGIGQETQYF
TGTGCGACTGGACAGGGTATCGGGCAAGAGACCCAGTACTTC
>TRBV7-9|few|TRBD1|TRBJ2-5
CASSLDGTGGRKTQYF
TGTGCCAGCAGCCTAGATGGAACAGGGGGTAGGAAGACCCAGTACTTC
>TRBV21-1|NA|NA|TRBJ1-2
CASSKRSRPGGYTF
TGTGCCAGCAGCAAAAGGAGCCGCCCCGGGGGCTACACCTTC
>TRBV20-1|NA|TRBD2|TRBJ2-3
CSASLRGTSGTDTQYF
TGCAGTGCTAGTCTGAGGGGGACTAGCGGCACAGATACGCAGTATTTT
>TRBV5-1|NA|NA|TRBJ2-7
CASRPDGGSSYEQYF
TGCGCCAGCAGACCCGATGGGGGGAGCTCCTACGAGCAGTACTTC
>TRBV18|NA|NA|TRBJ1-5
CASSELHGGGNQPQHF
TGTGCCAGCTCGGAACTGCATGGGGGAGGCAATCAGCCCCAGCATTTT
>TRBV4-1|NA|NA|TRBJ1-4
CASSQDDTSTNEKLFF
TGCGCCAGCAGCCAAGATGACACATCAACTAATGAAAAACTGTTTTTT
>TRBV10-2|once|NA|TRBJ2-2
CAGEGAGELFF
TGCGCCGGAGAGGGGGCCGGGGAGCTGTTTTTT
>TRBV9|NA|TRBD1|TRBJ1-5
CASSVATGGQPQHF
TGTGCCAGCAGCGTAGCGACAGGGGGTCAGCCCCAGCATTTT
>TRBV5-4|NA|NA|TRBJ1-3
CASSLGGRGRGNTIYF
TGTGCCAGCAGCTTGGGGGGACGCGGCCGGGGAAACACCATATATTTT
>TRBV10-2|NA|NA|TRBJ1-1
CASKSGMNTEAFF
TGCGCCAGCAAGTCAGGGATGAACACTGAAGCTTTCTTT
>TRBV7-2|NA|TRBD1|TRBJ2-7
CASSIPGQVYEQYF
TGTGCCAGCAGCATTCCCGGACAGGTCTACGAGCAGTACTTC
>TRBV3-1/TRBV3-2|NA|NA|TRBJ2-2
CASSQDGIFGELFF
TGTGCCAGCAGCCAAGATGGGATTTTTGGGGAGCTGTTTTTT
>TRBV4-2|NA|TRBD2|TRBJ2-5
CASSPTAGVETQYF
TGTGCCAGCAGCCCCACAGCGGGAGTGGAGACCCAGTACTTC
>TRBV19|NA|TRBD1|TRBJ2-7
CASRALTGTSTYEQYF
TGTGCCAGTAGAGCCCTGACAGGGACCAGTACCTACGAGCAGTACTTC
>TRBV27|NA|TRBD1|TRBJ2-1
CASRTGGRLINEQFF
TGTGCCAGCAGGACAGGGGGCAGACTAATCAATGAGCAGTTCTTC
>TRBV2|NA|TRBD1|TRBJ2-3
CAREVTGGPNTQYF
TGTGCCAGAGAGGTTACAGGGGGGCCAAATACGCAGTATTTT
>TRBV6-5|NA|TRBD1|TRBJ1-1
CASTHRGLGTEAFF
TGTGCCAGCACCCACAGGGGCCTGGGTACTGAAGCTTTCTTT
>TRBV29-1|NA|TRBD1|TRBJ2-1
CSGGDRGWRGSYNEQFF
TGCAGCGGTGGGGACAGGGGATGGAGGGGATCCTACAATGAGCAGTTCTTC
>TRBV14|NA|NA|TRBJ1-2
CASSQGATYYGYTF
TGTGCCAGCAGCCAAGGAGCGACGTACTATGGCTACACCTTC
>TRBV6-4|NA|NA|TRBJ2-2
CASSDSSDTGELFF
TGTGCCAGCAGTGACTCTAGCGACACCGGGGAGCTGTTTTTT
>TRBV6-5|NA|NA|TRBJ2-1
CASSYTAGFQGNEQFF
TGTGCCAGCAGTTACACTGCGGGCTTCCAAGGGAATGAGCAGTTCTTC
>TRBV12-3/TRBV12-4|NA|NA|TRBJ2-5
CASSLGQGQTQYF
TGTGCCAGCAGTTTAGGGCAGGGGCAGACCCAGTACTTC
>TRBV5-1|once|NA|TRBJ2-1
CASSSGSSSYNEQFF
TGCGCCAGCAGCTCCGGGAGCAGCTCCTACAATGAGCAGTTCTTC
>TRBV10-2|once|TRBD1|TRBJ1-4
CASRMGTGLATNEKLFF
TGCGCCAGCAGGATGGGGACAGGACTTGCAACTAATGAAAAACTGTTTTTT
>TRBV18|once|NA|TRBJ1-4
CASSPVEGGNEKLFF
TGTGCCAGCTCACCCGTCGAGGGCGGTAATGAAAAACTGTTTTTT
>TRBV3-1/TRBV3-2|NA|NA|TRBJ1-5
CASSQEMSGNQPQHF
TGTGCCAGCAGCCAAGAAATGTCAGGTAATCAGCCCCAGCATTTT
>TRBV5-4|NA|TRBD2|TRBJ2-1
CASSPRGGGGSYNEQFF
TGTGCCAGCAGCCCCCGGGGTGGCGGGGGTTCCTACAATGAGCAGTTCTTC
>TRBV30|NA|TRBD2|TRBJ2-7
CAWSVDLAGGSYEQYF
TGTGCCTGGAGTGTAGACCTAGCGGGGGGCTCCTACGAGCAGTACTTC
>TRBV10-2|NA|TRBD2|TRBJ2-7
CASRPLAGEGHEQYF
TGCGCCAGCAGACCACTAGCGGGAGAAGGGCACGAGCAGTACTTC
>TRBV6-5|NA|NA|TRBJ1-2
CASSYSNYGYTF
TGTGCCAGCAGTTACAGTAACTATGGCTACACCTTC
>TRBV18|NA|NA|TRBJ1-2
CASSPGPYGYTF
TGTGCCAGCTCACCCGGGCCGTATGGCTACACCTTC
>TRBV9|NA|NA|TRBJ1-5
CASSVTVNQPQHF
TGTGCCAGCAGCGTAACAGTAAATCAGCCCCAGCATTTT
>TRBV15|NA|NA|TRBJ1-2
CATSRDLEGPGYTF
TGTGCCACCAGCAGAGATCTGGAGGGACCCGGCTACACCTTC
>TRBV3-1/TRBV3-2|NA|TRBD1|TRBJ2-5
CASRQEISGGVETQYF
TGTGCCAGCAGACAGGAGATTTCAGGGGGAGTCGAGACCCAGTACTTC
>TRBV24-1|NA|TRBD1|TRBJ2-2
CATSRTGYTGELFF
TGTGCCACCAGTCGGACAGGTTACACCGGGGAGCTGTTTTTT
>TRBV9|NA|NA|TRBJ1-6
CASSVATADGLEINSPLHF
TGTGCCAGCAGCGTAGCTACGGCGGACGGGCTTGAGATTAATTCACCCCTCCACTTT
>TRBV2|NA|NA|TRBJ2-2
CASSRETLRVTGELFF
TGTGCCAGCAGCCGAGAGACCCTGAGGGTAACCGGGGAGCTGTTTTTT
>TRBV28|few|TRBD1|TRBJ2-7
CASSPWGTGSYEQYF
TGTGCCAGCAGTCCCTGGGGGACAGGGTCCTACGAGCAGTACTTC
>TRBV11-2|NA|NA|TRBJ1-1
CASSPYPVNTEAFF
TGTGCCAGCAGTCCCTACCCAGTGAACACTGAAGCTTTCTTT
>TRBV9|NA|NA|TRBJ1-2
CASSVAREGWGYTF
TGTGCCAGCAGCGTAGCTCGGGAGGGCTGGGGCTACACCTTC